The rows below give T cell receptor beta chains drawn from one sample of a study of regulatory T cells in long-lasting Graves disease. Using its own MiXCR run on the multiplex PCR reads, TCRdb lists one record per CDR3 protein. This sample carries hundreds of thousands of distinct CDR3 sequences, about 16% of them seen once, and the ten largest clones take 25%. The same sample was also studied in work on T cells in Graves' hyperthyroidism and ophthalmopathy.

The sample here was peripheral blood mononuclear cells (PBMCs), taken at new diagnosis, from a patient treated with antithyroid drugs. The receptors derive from a woman aged 40-60 years with Graves disease. The CDR3 runs from the conserved cysteine through the conserved F or W. Each record gives: V gene, J gene, clone size, D gene, CDR3 DNA, CDR3 protein. A D gene is named only where the DNA matches it firmly. Clone size, where shown, is once, few, many, or a class for clones that have expanded.

TRBV12-3/TRBV12-4	TRBJ1-6	-	TRBD1	TGTGCCAGCACCCACCTGACAGGGGTTGGTTCACCCCTCCACTTT	CASTHLTGVGSPLHF
TRBV12-5	TRBJ1-2	many	-	TGTGCTAGTGGTTTGACCTTAGTGTATGGCTACACCTTC	CASGLTLVYGYTF
TRBV3-1	TRBJ2-7	many	TRBD2	TGTGCCAGCAGCCCTACTAGCGGAACCTACGAGCAGTACTTC	CASSPTSGTYEQYF
TRBV14	TRBJ2-2	-	-	TGTGGCAGCAGCCCCCGACTAGACGGGGAGCTGTTTTTT	CGSSPRLDGELFF
TRBV10-2	TRBJ2-7	many	TRBD2	TGCGCCAGCTCCGGGACTAGCGACTACGAGCAGTACTTC	CASSGTSDYEQYF
TRBV7-2	TRBJ2-2	many	-	TGTGCCAGCAGCTTAGCGGTTAGGGGCACCGGGGAGCTGTTTTTT	CASSLAVRGTGELFF
TRBV28	TRBJ1-4	-	TRBD1	TGTGCCAGCAGCTCCACCTTCTCCAGGGGGCGGGCCCTTAATGAAAAACTGTTTTTT	CASSSTFSRGRALNEKLFF
TRBV12-3/TRBV12-4	TRBJ1-2	-	-	TGTGCCAGCAGTTTAGGGACAGCCGGCTACACCTTC	CASSLGTAGYTF
TRBV9	TRBJ1-3	few	-	TGTGCCAGCAGCGTAGAAGCCCGCGAAAACACCATATATTTT	CASSVEARENTIYF
TRBV6-5	TRBJ1-3	few	-	TGTGCCAGCAGTTCGTTTGCCCGGGGAAACACCATATATTTT	CASSSFARGNTIYF
TRBV5-5	TRBJ1-1	many	-	TGTGCCAGCAGCTTTCATTGGAACACTGAAGCTTTCTTT	CASSFHWNTEAFF
TRBV20-1	TRBJ1-3	few	-	TGCAGTGCTAGAGCTCAAGGGGGGGGAAACACCATATATTTT	CSARAQGGGNTIYF
TRBV2	TRBJ2-2	many	TRBD2	TGTGCCAGCAGTGGGACTAGCGGGGCCGGGGAGCTGTTTTTT	CASSGTSGAGELFF
TRBV4-1	TRBJ1-2	-	-	TGCGCCAGCAGGAAGACAGGAAACTATGGCTACACCTTC	CASRKTGNYGYTF
TRBV20-1	TRBJ2-3	few	-	TGCAGTGCTAATGGCGGGGGCAGCACAGATACGCAGTATTTT	CSANGGGSTDTQYF
TRBV10-3	TRBJ2-1	few	-	TGTGCCATCCGACAAGGACTAACTGACAATGAGCAGTTCTTC	CAIRQGLTDNEQFF
TRBV9	TRBJ1-5	-	-	TGTGCCAGCAGCGTAGCTCCGGGGCCAGATCAGCCCCAGCATTTT	CASSVAPGPDQPQHF
TRBV12-3/TRBV12-4	TRBJ1-5	many	-	TGTGCCAGCAGGGGGGAGGATCAGCCCCAGCATTTT	CASRGEDQPQHF
TRBV24-1	TRBJ1-5	many	-	TGTGCCACCAGTGAACGGTTTAGCAATCAGCCCCAGCATTTT	CATSERFSNQPQHF
TRBV5-1	TRBJ1-2	-	-	TGCGCCAGCAGCTTGGGTAGCAGTGTTGTGGATGGCTACACCTTC	CASSLGSSVVDGYTF
TRBV20-1	TRBJ2-5	-	-	TGCAGTGCTAGAGATGGGGGGGTAGGGGGGCTTCGGGAGACCCAGTACTTC	CSARDGGVGGLRETQYF
TRBV6-2/TRBV6-3	TRBJ1-1	many	TRBD1	TGTGCCAGCAGCTCACAGGGGGCGCAAACTGAAGCTTTCTTT	CASSSQGAQTEAFF
TRBV7-9	TRBJ2-3	-	-	TGTGCCAGCAGCATTACCGATGGGACAGATACGCAGTATTTT	CASSITDGTDTQYF
TRBV3-1	TRBJ1-1	many	-	TGTGCCAGCAGCCATATCCCGGGGGCAAACACTGAAGCTTTCTTT	CASSHIPGANTEAFF
TRBV19	TRBJ1-1	-	-	TGTGCCAGTACGACCAGAACAATGAACACTGAAGCTTTCTTT	CASTTRTMNTEAFF
TRBV3-1	TRBJ2-7	many	TRBD1	TGTGCCAGCAGCCGCACCTTGGGACAGAACTACGAGCAGTACTTC	CASSRTLGQNYEQYF
TRBV2	TRBJ2-6	few	TRBD1	TGTGCCAGCAGTGAACCGACCGGGACAGGATTCAAAGAAGGGATCTCTGGGGCCAACGTCCTGACTTTC	CASSEPTGTGFKEGISGANVLTF
TRBV19	TRBJ1-1	-	TRBD1	TGTGCCACCCAAGGCCGGGACAGGGGTCGAGGAGCTTTCTTT	CATQGRDRGRGAFF
TRBV4-1	TRBJ1-3	few	-	TGCGCCAGCAGCCGCTTCGGTGGAAACACCATATATTTT	CASSRFGGNTIYF
TRBV20-1	TRBJ1-1	many	-	TGCAGTGCTACCTCAGGGGCGCTGGGTTTTGGAGCTTTCTTT	CSATSGALGFGAFF
TRBV5-1	TRBJ2-2	few	TRBD1	TGCGCCAGCAGCCGACAGGGGAGAGAATCCGGGGAGCTGTTTTTT	CASSRQGRESGELFF
TRBV6-5	TRBJ1-4	-	-	TGTGCCAGCAGTTACTCGGCAGGGGCAGCTACTAATGAAAAACTGTTTTTT	CASSYSAGAATNEKLFF
TRBV2	TRBJ1-5	many	-	TGTGCCAGCAGGGGGACAAGGGACGGCTTAGCCAATCAGCCCCAGCATTTT	CASRGTRDGLANQPQHF
TRBV19	TRBJ1-1	many	TRBD1	TGTGCCAGTAGTATCCCCGGGACAGGGAGGACTGAAGCTTTCTTT	CASSIPGTGRTEAFF
TRBV27	TRBJ2-7	-	-	TGTGCCAGCAGTTTCAGCAACCCAGGGGCCGAGCAGTACTTC	CASSFSNPGAEQYF
TRBV2	TRBJ1-5	many	-	TGTGCCAGCAGTGCTGGCCTCGGGGGCAATCAGCCCCAGCATTTT	CASSAGLGGNQPQHF
TRBV6-1	TRBJ1-4	many	-	TGTGCCAGCTTCGGGAATGAAAAACTGTTTTTT	CASFGNEKLFF
TRBV5-1	TRBJ2-7	few	TRBD1	TGCGCCAGCAGCTGGAGCGGGACAGGGGACGAGCAGTACTTC	CASSWSGTGDEQYF
TRBV18	TRBJ1-1	-	-	TGTGCCAGCTCACCACAACAGGGACGCATGAACACTGAAGCTTTCTTT	CASSPQQGRMNTEAFF
TRBV4-1	TRBJ2-7	-	-	TGCGCCAGCAGCCAAGATCGGGACTTATACTACGAGCAGTACTTC	CASSQDRDLYYEQYF
TRBV15	TRBJ1-2	many	-	TGTGCCACCAGCAGAGATATGGACTATGGCTACACCTTC	CATSRDMDYGYTF
TRBV2	TRBJ1-4	many	-	TGTGCCAGCAGTGAGTCTAGGCGTCTGTTTTTT	CASSESRRLFF
TRBV5-1	TRBJ2-5	few	TRBD2	TGCGCCAGCAGCTTGGTAGAAGCTAGCGGGGTGGAGACCCAGTACTTC	CASSLVEASGVETQYF
TRBV10-3	TRBJ2-3	few	TRBD2	TGTGCCATCAGTGAGTCGGCGGGGGGGCGTGTGTATTTT	CAISESAGGRVYF
TRBV10-2	TRBJ1-2	many	TRBD1	TGCGCCAGCAGTTGGGACAGCGAGAACGGCTACACCTTC	CASSWDSENGYTF
TRBV7-2	TRBJ1-5	many	TRBD1	TGTGCCAGCAGCTACGGGGACAGGGGCGGTCAGCCCCAGCATTTT	CASSYGDRGGQPQHF
TRBV12-3/TRBV12-4	TRBJ1-1	many	-	TGTGCCAGCAGCCCTGTTGGGATGAACACTGAAGCTTTCTTT	CASSPVGMNTEAFF
TRBV20-1	TRBJ2-1	many	TRBD2	TGCAGTGCTAGACCTAGCGGGGGACGCTACAATGAGCAGTTCTTC	CSARPSGGRYNEQFF
TRBV3-1	TRBJ1-2	-	-	TGTGCCAGCAGCCTCCAGATTAACTATGGCTACACCTTC	CASSLQINYGYTF
TRBV3-1	TRBJ2-5	-	TRBD2	TGTGCCAGCAGCCAAGCCTCTACTAGCGGGGAAGAGACCCAGTACTTC	CASSQASTSGEETQYF
TRBV6-9	TRBJ2-1	many	-	TGTGCCAGCAGTTACCGCGATGAGCAGTTCTTC	CASSYRDEQFF